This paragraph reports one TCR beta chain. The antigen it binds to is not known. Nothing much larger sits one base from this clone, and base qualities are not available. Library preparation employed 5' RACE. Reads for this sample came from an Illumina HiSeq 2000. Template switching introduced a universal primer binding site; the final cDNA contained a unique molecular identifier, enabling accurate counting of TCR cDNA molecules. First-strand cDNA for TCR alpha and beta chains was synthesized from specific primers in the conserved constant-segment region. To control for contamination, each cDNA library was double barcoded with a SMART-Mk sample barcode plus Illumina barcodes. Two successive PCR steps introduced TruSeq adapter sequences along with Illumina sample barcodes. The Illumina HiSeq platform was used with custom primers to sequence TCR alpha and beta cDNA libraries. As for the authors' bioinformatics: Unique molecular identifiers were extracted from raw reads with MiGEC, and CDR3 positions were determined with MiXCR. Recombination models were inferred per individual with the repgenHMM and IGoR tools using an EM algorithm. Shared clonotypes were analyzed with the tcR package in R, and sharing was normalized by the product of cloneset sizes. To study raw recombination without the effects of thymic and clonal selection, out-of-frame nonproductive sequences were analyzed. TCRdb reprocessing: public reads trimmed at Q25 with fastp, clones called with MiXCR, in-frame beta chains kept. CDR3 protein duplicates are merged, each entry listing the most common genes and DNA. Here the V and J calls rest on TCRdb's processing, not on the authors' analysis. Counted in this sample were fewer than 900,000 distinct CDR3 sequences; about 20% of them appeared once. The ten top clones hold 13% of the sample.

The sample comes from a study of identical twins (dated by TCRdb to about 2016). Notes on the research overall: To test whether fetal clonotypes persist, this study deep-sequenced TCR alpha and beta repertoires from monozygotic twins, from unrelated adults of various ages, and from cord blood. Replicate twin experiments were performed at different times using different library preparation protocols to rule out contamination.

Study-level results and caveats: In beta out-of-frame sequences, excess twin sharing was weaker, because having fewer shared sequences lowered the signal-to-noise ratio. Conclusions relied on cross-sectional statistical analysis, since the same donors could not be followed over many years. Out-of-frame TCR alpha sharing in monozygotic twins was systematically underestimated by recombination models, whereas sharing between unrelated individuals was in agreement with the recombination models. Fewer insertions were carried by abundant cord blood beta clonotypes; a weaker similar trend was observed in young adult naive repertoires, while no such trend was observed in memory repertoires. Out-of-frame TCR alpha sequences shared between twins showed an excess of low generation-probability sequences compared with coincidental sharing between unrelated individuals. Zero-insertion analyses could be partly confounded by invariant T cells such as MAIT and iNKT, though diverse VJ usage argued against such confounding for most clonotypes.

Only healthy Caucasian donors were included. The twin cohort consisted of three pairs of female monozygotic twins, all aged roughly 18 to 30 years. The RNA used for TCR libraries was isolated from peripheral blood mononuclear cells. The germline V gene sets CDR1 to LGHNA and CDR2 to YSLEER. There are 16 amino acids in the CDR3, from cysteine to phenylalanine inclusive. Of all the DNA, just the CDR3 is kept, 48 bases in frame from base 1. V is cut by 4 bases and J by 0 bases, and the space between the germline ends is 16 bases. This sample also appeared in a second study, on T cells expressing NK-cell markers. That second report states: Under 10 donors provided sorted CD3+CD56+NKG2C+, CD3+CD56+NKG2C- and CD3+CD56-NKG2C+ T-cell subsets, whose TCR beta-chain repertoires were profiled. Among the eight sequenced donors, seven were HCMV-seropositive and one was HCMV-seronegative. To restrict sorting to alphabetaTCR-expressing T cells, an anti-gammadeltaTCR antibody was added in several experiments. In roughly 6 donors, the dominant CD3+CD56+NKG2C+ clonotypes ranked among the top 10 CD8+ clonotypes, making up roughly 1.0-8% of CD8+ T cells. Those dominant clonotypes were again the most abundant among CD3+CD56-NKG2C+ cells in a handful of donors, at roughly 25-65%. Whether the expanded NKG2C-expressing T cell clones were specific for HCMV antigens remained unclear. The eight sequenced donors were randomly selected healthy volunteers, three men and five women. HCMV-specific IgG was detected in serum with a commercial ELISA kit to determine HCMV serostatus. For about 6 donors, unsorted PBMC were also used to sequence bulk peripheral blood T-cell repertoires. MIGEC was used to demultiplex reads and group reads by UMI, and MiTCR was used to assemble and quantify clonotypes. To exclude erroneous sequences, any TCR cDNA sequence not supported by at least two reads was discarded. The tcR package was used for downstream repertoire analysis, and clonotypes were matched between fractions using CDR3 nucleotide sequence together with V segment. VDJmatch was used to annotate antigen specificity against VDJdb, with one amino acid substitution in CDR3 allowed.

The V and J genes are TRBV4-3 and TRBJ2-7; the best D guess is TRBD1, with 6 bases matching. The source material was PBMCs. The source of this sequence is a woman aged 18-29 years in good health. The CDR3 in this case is CASSPLTGQPSYEQYF. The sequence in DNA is TGCGCCAGCAGCCCATTGACCGGACAGCCCTCCTACGAGCAGTACTTC.